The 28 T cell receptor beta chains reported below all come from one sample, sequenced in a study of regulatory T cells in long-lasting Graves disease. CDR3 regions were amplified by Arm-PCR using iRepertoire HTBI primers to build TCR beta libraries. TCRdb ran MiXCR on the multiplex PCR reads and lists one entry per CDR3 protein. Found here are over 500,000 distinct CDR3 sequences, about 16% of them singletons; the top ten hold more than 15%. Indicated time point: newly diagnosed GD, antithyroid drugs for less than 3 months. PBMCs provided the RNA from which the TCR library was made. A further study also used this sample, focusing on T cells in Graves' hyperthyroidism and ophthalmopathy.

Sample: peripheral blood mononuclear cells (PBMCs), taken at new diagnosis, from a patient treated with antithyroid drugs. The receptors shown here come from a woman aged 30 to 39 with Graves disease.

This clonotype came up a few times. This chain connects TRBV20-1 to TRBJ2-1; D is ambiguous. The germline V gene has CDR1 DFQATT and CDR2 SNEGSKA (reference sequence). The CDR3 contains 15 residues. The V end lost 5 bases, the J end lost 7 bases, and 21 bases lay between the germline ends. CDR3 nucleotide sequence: TGCAGTGCTGTTGCCTTGGAAACATGGGTAAATGAGCAGTTCTTC. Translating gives CSAVALETWVNEQFF.

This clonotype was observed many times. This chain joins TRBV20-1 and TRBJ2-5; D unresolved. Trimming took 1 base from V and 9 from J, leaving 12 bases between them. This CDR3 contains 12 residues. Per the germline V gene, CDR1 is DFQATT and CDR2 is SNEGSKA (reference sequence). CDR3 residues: CSARAVVGAQYF. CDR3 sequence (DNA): TGCAGTGCTAGAGCGGTTGTCGGAGCCCAGTACTTC.

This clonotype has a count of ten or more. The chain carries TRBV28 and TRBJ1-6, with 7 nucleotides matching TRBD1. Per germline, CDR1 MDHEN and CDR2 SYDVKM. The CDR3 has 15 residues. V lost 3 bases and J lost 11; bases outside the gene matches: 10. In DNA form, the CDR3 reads TGTGCCAGCAGTTTGCCCGTCGACAGGGAGACACCCCTCCACTTT. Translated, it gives CASSLPVDRETPLHF.

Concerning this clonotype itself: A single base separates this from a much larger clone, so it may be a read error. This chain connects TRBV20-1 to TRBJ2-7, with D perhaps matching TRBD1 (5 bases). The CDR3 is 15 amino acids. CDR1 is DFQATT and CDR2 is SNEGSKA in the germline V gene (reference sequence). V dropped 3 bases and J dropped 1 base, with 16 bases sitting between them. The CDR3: CSARHSAGLSYEQYF. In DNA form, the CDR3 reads TGCAGTGCTAGGCATTCGGCAGGGTTGTCCTACGAGCAGTACTTC.

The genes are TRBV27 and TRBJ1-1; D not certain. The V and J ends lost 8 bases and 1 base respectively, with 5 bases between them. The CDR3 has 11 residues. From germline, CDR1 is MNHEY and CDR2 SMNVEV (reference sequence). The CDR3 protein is CASSENTEAFF. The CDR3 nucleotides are TGTGCCAGCTCCGAGAACACTGAAGCTTTCTTT.

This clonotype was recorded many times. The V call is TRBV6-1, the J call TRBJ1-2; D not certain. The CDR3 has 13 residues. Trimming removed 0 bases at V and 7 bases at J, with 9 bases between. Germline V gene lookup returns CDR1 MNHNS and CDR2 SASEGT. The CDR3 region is CASSEAGGLGYTF. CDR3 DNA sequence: TGTGCCAGCAGTGAAGCGGGAGGGCTTGGCTACACCTTC.

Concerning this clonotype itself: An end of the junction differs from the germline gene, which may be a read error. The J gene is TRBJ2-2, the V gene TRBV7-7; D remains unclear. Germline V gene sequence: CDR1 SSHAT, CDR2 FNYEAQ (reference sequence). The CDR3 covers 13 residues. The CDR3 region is CASSPRTTGELFF. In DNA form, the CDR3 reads TGTGCTAGCAGCCCCCGGACCACCGGGGAGCTGTTTTTT.

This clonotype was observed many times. CDR3: CASSESTGGGDTQYF. Here the CDR3 DNA reads TGTGCCAGCAGTGAATCCACAGGGGGGGGAGATACGCAGTATTTT. The chain couples TRBV6-4 to TRBJ2-3; tentative D call: TRBD1 (8 bases). The germline V and J ends were trimmed by 3 bases and 5 bases, with 15 bases remaining between them. From germline, CDR1 is MRHNA and CDR2 SNTAGT. The CDR3 runs to 15 residues.

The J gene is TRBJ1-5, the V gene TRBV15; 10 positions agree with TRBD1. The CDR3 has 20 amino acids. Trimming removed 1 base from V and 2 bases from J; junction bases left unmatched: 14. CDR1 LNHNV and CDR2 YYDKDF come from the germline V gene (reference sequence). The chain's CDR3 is CATSRAVGGQGRKGNQPQHF. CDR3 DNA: TGTGCCACCAGCAGAGCGGTAGGGGGACAGGGGAGGAAAGGCAATCAGCCCCAGCATTTT.

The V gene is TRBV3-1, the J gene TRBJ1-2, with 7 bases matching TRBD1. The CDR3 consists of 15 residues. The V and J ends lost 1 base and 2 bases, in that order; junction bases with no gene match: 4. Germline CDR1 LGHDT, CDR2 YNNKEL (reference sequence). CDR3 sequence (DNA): TGTGCCAGCAGCCAAGGTCTCAGGGGGAACTATGGCTACACCTTC. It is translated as CASSQGLRGNYGYTF.

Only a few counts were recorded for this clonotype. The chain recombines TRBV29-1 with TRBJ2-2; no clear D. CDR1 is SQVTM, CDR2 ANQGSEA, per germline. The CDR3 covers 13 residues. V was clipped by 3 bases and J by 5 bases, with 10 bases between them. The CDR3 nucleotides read TGCAGCGTTGAGCGGCCTGGAACCGGGGAGCTGTTTTTT. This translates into CSVERPGTGELFF.

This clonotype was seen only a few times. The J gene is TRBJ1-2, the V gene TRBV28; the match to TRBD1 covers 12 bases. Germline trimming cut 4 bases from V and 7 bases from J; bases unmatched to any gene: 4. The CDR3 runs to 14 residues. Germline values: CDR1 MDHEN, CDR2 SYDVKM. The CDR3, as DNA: TGTGCCAGCAGTTACCGGGACAGGGGGCGTGGCTACACCTTC. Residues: CASSYRDRGRGYTF.

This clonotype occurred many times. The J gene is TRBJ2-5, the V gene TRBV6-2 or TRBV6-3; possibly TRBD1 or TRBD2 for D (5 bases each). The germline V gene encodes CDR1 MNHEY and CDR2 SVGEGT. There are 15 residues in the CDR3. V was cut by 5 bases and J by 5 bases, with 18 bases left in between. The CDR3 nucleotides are TGTGCCAGCAGTACGACCGGGACGAGAGGGGAGACCCAGTACTTC. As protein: CASSTTGTRGETQYF.

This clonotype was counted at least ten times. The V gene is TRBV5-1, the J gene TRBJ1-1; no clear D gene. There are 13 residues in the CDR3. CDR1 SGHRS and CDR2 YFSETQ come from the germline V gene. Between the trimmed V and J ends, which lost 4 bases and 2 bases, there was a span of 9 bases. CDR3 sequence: CASSRVENTEAFF. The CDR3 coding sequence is TGCGCCAGCAGCAGGGTCGAAAACACTGAAGCTTTCTTT.

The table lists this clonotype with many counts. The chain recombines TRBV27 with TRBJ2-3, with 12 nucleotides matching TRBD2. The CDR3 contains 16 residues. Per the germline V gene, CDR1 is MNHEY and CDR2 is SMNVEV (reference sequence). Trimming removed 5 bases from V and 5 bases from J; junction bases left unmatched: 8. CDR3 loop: CASSPVRTSGKDTQYF. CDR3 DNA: TGTGCCAGCAGTCCCGTACGGACTAGCGGGAAAGATACGCAGTATTTT.

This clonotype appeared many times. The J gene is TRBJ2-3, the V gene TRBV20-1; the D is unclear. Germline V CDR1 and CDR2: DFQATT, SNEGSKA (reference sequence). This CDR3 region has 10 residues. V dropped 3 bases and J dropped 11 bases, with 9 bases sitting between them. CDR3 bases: TGCAGTGCTAGGGAACTGATGCAGTATTTT. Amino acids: CSARELMQYF.

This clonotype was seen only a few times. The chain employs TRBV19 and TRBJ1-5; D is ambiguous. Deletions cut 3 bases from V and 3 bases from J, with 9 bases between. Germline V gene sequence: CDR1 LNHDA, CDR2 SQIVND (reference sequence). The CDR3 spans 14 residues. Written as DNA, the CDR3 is TGTGCCAGTAGTATCCGGTCGCCCAATCAGCCCCAGCATTTT. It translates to CASSIRSPNQPQHF. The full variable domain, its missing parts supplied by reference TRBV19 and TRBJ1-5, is DGGITQSPKYLFRKEGQNVTLSCEQNLNHDAMYWYRQDPGQGLRLIYYSQIVNDFQKGDIAEGYSVSREKKESFPLTVTSAQKNPTAFYLCASSIRSPNQPQHFGDGTRLSIL.

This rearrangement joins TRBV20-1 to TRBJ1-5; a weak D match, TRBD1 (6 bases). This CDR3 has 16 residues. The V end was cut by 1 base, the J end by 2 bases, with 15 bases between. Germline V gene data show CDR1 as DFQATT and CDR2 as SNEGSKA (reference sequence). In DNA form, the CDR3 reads TGCAGTGCTAGAGCCCAACAGGGACTGGGCAATCAGCCCCAGCATTTT. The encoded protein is CSARAQQGLGNQPQHF.

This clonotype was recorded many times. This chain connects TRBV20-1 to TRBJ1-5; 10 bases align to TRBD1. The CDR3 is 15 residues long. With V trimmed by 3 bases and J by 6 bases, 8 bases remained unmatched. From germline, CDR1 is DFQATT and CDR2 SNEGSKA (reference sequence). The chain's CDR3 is CSASRQGARGQPQHF. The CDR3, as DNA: TGCAGTGCTAGCCGACAGGGGGCGCGGGGTCAGCCCCAGCATTTT.

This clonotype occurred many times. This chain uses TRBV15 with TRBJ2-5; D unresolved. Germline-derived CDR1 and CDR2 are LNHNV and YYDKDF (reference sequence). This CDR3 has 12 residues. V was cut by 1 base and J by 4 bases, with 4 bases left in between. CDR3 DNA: TGTGCCACCAGCAGAGGACCAGAGACCCAGTACTTC. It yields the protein CATSRGPETQYF.

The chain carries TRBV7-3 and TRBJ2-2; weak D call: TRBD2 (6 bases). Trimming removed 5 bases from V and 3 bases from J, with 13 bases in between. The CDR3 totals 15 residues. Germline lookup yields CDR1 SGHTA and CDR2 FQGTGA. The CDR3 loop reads CASSPGLTDTGELFF. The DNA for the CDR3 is TGTGCCAGCAGCCCAGGACTAACGGACACCGGGGAGCTGTTTTTT. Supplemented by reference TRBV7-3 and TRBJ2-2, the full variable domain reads GAGVSQTPSNKVTEKGKYVELRCDPISGHTALYWYRQSLGQGPEFLIYFQGTGAADDSGLPNDRFFAVRPEGSVSTLKIQRTERGDSAVYLCASSPGLTDTGELFFGEGSRLTVL.

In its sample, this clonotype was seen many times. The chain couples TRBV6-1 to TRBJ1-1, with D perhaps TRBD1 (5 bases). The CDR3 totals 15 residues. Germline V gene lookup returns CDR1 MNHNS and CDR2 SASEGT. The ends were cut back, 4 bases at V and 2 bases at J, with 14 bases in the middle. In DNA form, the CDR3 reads TGTGCCAGCAGTGTGCCATTGACAGTAAACACTGAAGCTTTCTTT. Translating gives CASSVPLTVNTEAFF.

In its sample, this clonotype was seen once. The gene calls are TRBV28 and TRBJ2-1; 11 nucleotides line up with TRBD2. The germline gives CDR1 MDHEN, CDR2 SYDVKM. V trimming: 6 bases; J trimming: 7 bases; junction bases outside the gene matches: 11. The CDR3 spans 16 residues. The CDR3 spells CASSQVAGGPPNEQFF. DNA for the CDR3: TGTGCCAGCAGCCAAGTAGCGGGAGGGCCTCCTAATGAGCAGTTCTTC.

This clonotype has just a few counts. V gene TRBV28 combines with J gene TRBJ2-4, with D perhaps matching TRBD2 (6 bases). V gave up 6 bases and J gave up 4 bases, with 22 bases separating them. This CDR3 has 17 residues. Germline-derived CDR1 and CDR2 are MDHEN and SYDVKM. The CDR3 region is CASRPGRGWTDKNIQYF. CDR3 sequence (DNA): TGTGCCAGCAGGCCCGGACGGGGGTGGACGGATAAAAACATTCAGTACTTC.

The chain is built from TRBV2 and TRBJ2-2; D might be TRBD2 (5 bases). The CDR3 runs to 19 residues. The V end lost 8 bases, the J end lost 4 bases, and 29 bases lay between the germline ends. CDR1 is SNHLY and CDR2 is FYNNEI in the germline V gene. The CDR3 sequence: CASSLLSSGNAPLTGELFF. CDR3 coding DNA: TGTGCCAGCTCCCTACTTTCGAGCGGAAATGCCCCCCTCACCGGGGAGCTGTTTTTT.

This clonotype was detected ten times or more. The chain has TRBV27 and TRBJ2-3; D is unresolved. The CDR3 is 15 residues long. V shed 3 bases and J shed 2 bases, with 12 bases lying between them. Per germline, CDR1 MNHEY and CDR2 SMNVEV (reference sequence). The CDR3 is CASSFQAAFTDTQYF. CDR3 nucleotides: TGTGCCAGCAGTTTCCAAGCAGCCTTCACAGATACGCAGTATTTT.

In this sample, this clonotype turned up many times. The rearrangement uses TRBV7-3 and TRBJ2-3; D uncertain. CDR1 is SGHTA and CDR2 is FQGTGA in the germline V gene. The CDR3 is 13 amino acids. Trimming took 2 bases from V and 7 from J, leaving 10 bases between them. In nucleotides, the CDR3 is TGTGCCAGCAGCTTAGGGCCCGAAAATACGCAGTATTTT. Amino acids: CASSLGPENTQYF. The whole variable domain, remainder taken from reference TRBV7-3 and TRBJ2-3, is GAGVSQTPSNKVTEKGKYVELRCDPISGHTALYWYRQSLGQGPEFLIYFQGTGAADDSGLPNDRFFAVRPEGSVSTLKIQRTERGDSAVYLCASSLGPENTQYFGPGTRLTVL.

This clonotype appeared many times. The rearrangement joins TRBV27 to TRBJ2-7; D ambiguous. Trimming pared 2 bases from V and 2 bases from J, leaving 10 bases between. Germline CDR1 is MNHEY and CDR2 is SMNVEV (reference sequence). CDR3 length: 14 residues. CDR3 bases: TGTGCCAGCAGTTTAAGCCGACACCCCTACGAGCAGTACTTC. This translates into CASSLSRHPYEQYF.